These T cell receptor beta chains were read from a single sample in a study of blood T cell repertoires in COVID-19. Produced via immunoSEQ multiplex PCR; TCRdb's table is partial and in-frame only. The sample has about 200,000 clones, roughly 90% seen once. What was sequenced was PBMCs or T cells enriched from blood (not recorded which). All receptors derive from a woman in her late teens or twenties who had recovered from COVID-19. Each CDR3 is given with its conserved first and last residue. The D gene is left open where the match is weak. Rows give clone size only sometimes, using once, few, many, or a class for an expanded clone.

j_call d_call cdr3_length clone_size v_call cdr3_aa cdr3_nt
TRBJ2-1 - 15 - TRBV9 CASSEQGYSYNEQFF TGTGCCAGCAGCGAACAGGGATACTCCTACAATGAGCAGTTCTTC
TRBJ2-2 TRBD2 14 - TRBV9 CASSVGLATGELFF TGTGCCAGCAGCGTAGGACTAGCTACCGGGGAGCTGTTTTTT
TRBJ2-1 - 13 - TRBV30 CAWSGQAYNEQFF TGTGCCTGGAGTGGACAGGCGTACAATGAGCAGTTCTTC
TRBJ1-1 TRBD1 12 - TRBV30 CAGGRGGSEAFF TGTGCCGGCGGCCGAGGGGGCAGTGAAGCTTTCTTT
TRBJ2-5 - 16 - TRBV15 CATSGISTGRSETQYF TGTGCCACCAGCGGAATATCGACAGGAAGGTCGGAGACCCAGTACTTC
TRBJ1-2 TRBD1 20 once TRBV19 CASSSSLRGGTDTTNYGYTF TGTGCCAGTAGTTCCTCCCTGCGCGGGGGGACAGATACTACTAACTATGGCTACACCTTC
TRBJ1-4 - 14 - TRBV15 CATSRDVEAEKLFF TGTGCCACCAGCAGAGATGTGGAGGCTGAAAAACTGTTTTTT
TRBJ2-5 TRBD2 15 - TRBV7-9 CASSKHSGGWETQYF TGTGCCAGCAGCAAACATAGCGGGGGCTGGGAGACCCAGTACTTC
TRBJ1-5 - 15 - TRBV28 CASSFGGNRNQPQHF TGTGCCAGCAGTTTTGGGGGGAACCGCAATCAGCCCCAGCATTTT
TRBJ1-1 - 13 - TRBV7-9 CASSLAIMSEAFF TGTGCCAGCAGCTTAGCTATAATGAGTGAAGCTTTCTTT
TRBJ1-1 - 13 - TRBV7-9 CASSPTVNTEAFF TGTGCCAGCAGCCCGACAGTGAACACTGAAGCTTTCTTT
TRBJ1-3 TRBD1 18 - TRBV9 CASSVSTSTGQYGDTIYF TGTGCCAGCAGCGTATCTACCTCGACAGGGCAGTATGGGGACACCATATATTTT
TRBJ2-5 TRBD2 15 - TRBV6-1 CASSEAAGGPETQYF TGTGCCAGCAGTGAAGCAGCGGGGGGGCCGGAGACCCAGTACTTC
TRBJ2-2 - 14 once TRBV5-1 CASSPEANTGELFF TGCGCCAGCAGCCCCGAGGCGAACACCGGGGAGCTGTTTTTT
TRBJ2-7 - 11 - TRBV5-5 CASSLYYEQYF TGTGCCAGCAGCCTTTACTACGAGCAGTACTTC
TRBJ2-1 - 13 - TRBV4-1 CASSPWTGNEQFF TGCGCCAGCAGTCCATGGACGGGAAATGAGCAGTTCTTC
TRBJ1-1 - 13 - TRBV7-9 CASSLWTTTEAFF TGTGCCAGCAGCTTATGGACTACCACTGAAGCTTTCTTT
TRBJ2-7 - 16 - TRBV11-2 CASSPGVSQFTYEQYF TGTGCCAGCAGCCCGGGGGTCAGTCAGTTTACCTACGAGCAGTACTTC
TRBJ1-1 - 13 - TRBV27 CASSLMDSSEAFF TGTGCCAGCAGTTTAATGGACAGCAGTGAAGCTTTCTTT
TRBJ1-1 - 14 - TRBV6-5 CASSYGQGGEKAFF TGTGCCAGCAGTTACGGCCAGGGCGGAGAAAAAGCTTTCTTT
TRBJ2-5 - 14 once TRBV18 CASSPRRGRETQYF TGTGCCAGCTCACCACGTAGGGGTAGGGAGACCCAGTACTTC
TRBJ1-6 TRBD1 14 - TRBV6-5 CATQGDRENSPLHF TGTGCCACCCAGGGGGACAGGGAAAATTCACCCCTCCACTTT
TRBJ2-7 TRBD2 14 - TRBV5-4 CASSLEGGFFEQYF TGTGCCAGCAGCTTGGAGGGAGGGTTCTTCGAGCAGTACTTC
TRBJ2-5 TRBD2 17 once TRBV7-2 CASSPSYLAGGPETQYF TGTGCCAGCAGCCCTTCATATTTAGCGGGGGGGCCGGAGACCCAGTACTTC
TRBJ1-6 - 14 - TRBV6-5 CASSPGINNSPLHF TGTGCCAGCAGCCCAGGGATAAATAATTCACCCCTCCACTTT
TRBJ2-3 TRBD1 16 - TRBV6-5 CASSYYWTGKVDTQYF TGTGCCAGCAGTTATTATTGGACAGGGAAGGTTGATACGCAGTATTTT
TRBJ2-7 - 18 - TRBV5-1 CASSLGPGGGGSSYEQYF TGCGCCAGCAGCTTGGGGCCGGGTGGGGGCGGCAGCTCCTACGAGCAGTACTTC
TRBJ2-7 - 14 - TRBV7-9 CATQRAPQPYEQYF TGTGCCACACAGAGAGCCCCACAACCCTACGAGCAGTACTTC
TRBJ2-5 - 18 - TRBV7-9 CASSLTLGGPAPQETQYF TGTGCCAGCAGCTTGACTTTAGGAGGCCCCGCTCCTCAAGAGACCCAGTACTTC
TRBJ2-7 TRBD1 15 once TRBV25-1 CASSGSGTGEGEQYF TGTGCCAGCAGTGGGTCCGGGACAGGGGAAGGGGAGCAGTACTTC
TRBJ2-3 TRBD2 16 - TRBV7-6 CASSAFGGGRADTQYF TGTGCCAGCAGCGCATTCGGCGGGGGTAGAGCAGATACGCAGTATTTT
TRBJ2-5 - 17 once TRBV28 CASSLAGRPSLVVTQYF TGTGCCAGCAGTTTAGCGGGTAGGCCCTCCCTGGTGGTGACCCAGTACTTC
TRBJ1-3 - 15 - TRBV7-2 CASSLGRGEGNTIYF TGTGCCAGCAGCTTAGGTCGGGGGGAAGGGAACACCATATATTTT
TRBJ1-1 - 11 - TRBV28 CASSLERQAFF TGTGCCAGCAGTTTAGAGCGGCAAGCTTTCTTT
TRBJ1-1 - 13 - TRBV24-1 CATQTGGSTEAFF TGTGCCACCCAGACTGGGGGGAGCACTGAAGCTTTCTTT
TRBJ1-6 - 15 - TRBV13 CASSLALTPGAPLHF TGTGCCAGCAGCTTAGCGTTGACCCCCGGGGCACCCCTCCACTTT